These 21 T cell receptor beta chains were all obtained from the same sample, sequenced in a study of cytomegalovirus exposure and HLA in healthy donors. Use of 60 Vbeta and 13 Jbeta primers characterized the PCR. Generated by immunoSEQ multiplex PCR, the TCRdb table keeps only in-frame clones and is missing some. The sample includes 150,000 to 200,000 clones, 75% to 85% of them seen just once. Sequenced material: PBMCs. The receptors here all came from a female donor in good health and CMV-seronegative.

CDR3 DNA sequence: TGTGCCAGCAGCGTAGGATCTCCTAGCGGGAGTAACAATGAGCAGTTCTTC. This sequence encodes CASSVGSPSGSNNEQFF. The rearrangement joins TRBV9 to TRBJ2-1; the match to TRBD2 covers 10 bases. The CDR3 extends over 17 amino acids. Germline V gives CDR1 SGDLS, CDR2 YYNGEE. The trim removed 0 bases at V and 5 bases at J, leaving 8 bases unmatched. Based on the CDR3 plus reference TRBV9 and TRBJ2-1, the full variable domain is DSGVTQTPKHLITATGQRVTLRCSPRSGDLSVYWYQQSLDQGLQFLIQYYNGEERAKGNILERFSAQQFPDLHSELNLSSLELGDSALYFCASSVGSPSGSNNEQFFGPGTRLTVL.

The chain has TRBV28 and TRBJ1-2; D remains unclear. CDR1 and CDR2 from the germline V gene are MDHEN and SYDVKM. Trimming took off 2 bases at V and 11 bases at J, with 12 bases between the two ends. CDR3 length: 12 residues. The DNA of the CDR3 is TGTGCCAGCAGTTTAAAGAGGGTGGGGTACACCTTC. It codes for CASSLKRVGYTF.

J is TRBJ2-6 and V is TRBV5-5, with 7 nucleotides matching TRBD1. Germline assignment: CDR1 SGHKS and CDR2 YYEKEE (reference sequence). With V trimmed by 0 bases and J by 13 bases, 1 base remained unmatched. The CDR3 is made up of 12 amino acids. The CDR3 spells CASSLETGVLTF. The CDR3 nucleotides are TGTGCCAGCAGCTTGGAGACAGGGGTCCTGACTTTC. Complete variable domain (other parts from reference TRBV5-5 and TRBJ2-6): DAGVTQSPTHLIKTRGQQVTLRCSPISGHKSVSWYQQVLGQGPQFIFQYYEKEERGRGNFPDRFSARQFPNYSSELNVNALLLGDSALYLCASSLETGVLTFGAGSRLTVL.

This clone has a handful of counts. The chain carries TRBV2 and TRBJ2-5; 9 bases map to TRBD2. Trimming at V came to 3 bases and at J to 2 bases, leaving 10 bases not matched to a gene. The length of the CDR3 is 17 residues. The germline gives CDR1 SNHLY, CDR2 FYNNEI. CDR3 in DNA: TGTGCCAGCAGTGATTACCTTAGCGGGAGAGGACAAGAGACCCAGTACTTC. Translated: CASSDYLSGRGQETQYF.

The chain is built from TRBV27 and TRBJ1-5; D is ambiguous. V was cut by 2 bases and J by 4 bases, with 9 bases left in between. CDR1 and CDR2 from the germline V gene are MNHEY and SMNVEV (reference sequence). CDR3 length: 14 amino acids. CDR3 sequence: CASSLTGKNQPQHF. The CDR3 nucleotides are TGTGCCAGCAGTTTAACCGGGAAGAATCAGCCCCAGCATTTT.

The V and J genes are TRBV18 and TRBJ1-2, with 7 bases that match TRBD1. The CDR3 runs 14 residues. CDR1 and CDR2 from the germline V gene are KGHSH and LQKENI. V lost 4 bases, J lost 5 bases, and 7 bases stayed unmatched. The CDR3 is CASSRTGLEYGYTF. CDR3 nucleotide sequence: TGTGCCAGCTCACGGACAGGTTTGGAGTATGGCTACACCTTC.

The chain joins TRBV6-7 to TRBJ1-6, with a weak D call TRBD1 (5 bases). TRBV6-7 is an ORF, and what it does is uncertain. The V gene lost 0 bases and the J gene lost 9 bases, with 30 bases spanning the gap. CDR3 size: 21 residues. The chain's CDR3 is CASSYSQDPASHGRRGSPLHF. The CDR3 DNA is TGTGCCAGCAGTTACTCACAAGATCCGGCCTCGCACGGCCGGAGGGGTTCACCCCTCCACTTT.

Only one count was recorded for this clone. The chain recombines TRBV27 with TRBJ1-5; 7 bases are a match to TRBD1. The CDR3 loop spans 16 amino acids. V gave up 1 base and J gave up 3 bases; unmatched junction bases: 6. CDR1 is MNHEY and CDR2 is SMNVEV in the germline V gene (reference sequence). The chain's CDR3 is CASSLLGTASNQPQHF. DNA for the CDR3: TGTGCCAGCAGTTTATTAGGGACAGCATCCAATCAGCCCCAGCATTTT.

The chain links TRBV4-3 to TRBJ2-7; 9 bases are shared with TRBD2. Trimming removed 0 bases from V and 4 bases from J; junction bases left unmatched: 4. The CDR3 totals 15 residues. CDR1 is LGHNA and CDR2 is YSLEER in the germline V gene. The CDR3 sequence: CASSQEAGGGYEQYF. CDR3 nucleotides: TGCGCCAGCAGCCAAGAGGCGGGAGGGGGATACGAGCAGTACTTC.

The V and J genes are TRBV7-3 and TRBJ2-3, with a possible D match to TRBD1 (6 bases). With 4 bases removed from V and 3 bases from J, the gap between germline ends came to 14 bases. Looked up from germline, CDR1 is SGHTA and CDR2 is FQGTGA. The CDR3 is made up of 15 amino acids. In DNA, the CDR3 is TGTGCCAGCAGCTCCAACGGACAGACGACAGATACGCAGTATTTT. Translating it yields CASSSNGQTTDTQYF.

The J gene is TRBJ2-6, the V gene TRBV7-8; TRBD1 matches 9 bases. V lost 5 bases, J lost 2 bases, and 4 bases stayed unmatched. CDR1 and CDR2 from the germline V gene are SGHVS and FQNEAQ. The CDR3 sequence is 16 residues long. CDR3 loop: CASSTRDRAGANVLTF. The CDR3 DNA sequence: TGTGCCAGCAGCACCCGGGACAGGGCTGGGGCCAACGTCCTGACTTTC.

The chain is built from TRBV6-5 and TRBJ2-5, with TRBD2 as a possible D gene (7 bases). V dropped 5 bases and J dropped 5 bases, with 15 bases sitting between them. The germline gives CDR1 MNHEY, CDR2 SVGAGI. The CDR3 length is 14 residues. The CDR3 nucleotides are TGTGCCAGCAGTGGTGCAGGGGAGGGGGAGACCCAGTACTTC. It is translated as CASSGAGEGETQYF.

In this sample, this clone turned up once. The CDR3 nucleotides read TGTGCCATCACGGGGGACCGGGAGGTCCCCCAGTTCTTC. This gives the protein CAITGDREVPQFF. The chain joins TRBV10-3 to TRBJ2-1, with TRBD2 identical over 7 bases. Trimming cost V 7 bases and J 13 bases; bases outside gene matches: 13. The CDR3 contains 13 residues. Germline CDR1 ENHRY, CDR2 SYGVKD.

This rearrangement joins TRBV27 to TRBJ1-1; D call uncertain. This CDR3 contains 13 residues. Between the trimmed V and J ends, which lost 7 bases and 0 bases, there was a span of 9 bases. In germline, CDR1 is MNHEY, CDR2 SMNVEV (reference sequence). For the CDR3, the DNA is TGTGCCAGCAAGCGGACGATGAACACTGAAGCTTTCTTT. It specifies CASKRTMNTEAFF.

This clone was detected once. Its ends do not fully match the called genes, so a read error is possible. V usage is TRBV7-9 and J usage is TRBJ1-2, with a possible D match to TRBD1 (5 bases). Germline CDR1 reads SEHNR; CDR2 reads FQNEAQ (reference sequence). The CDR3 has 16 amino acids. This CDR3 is CSSSSGPNRGTYGYTF. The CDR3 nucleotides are TGTTCCAGCAGCTCTGGACCGAATAGGGGCACCTATGGCTACACCTTC.

The CDR3 spells CASSGEEGGGYTF. CDR3 nucleotide sequence: TGTGCCAGCAGTGGGGAGGAGGGTGGTGGCTACACCTTC. This rearrangement joins TRBV6-5 to TRBJ1-2, with D unclear. The CDR3 runs 13 residues. V was cut by 5 bases and J by 7 bases, with 14 bases left in between. In germline, CDR1 is MNHEY, CDR2 SVGAGI.

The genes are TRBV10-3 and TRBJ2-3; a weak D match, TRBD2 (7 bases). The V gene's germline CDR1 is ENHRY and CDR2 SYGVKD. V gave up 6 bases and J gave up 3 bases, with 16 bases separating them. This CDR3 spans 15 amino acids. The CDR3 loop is CAISRGGGPTDTQYF. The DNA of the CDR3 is TGTGCCATCAGCCGAGGGGGGGGGCCAACAGATACGCAGTATTTT.

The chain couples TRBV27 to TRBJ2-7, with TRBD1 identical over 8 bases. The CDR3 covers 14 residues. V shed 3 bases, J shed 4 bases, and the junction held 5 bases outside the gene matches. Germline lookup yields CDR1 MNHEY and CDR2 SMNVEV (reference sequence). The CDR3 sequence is CASSFGTGSYEQYF. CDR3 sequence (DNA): TGTGCCAGCAGTTTCGGGACAGGTTCGTACGAGCAGTACTTC.

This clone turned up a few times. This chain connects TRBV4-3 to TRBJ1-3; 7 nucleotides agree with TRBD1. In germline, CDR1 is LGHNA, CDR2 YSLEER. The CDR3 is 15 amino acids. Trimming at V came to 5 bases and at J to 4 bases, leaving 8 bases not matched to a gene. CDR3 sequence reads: CASSSDRRKGNTIYF. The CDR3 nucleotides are TGCGCCAGCAGCTCGGACAGGAGGAAAGGAAACACCATATATTTT.

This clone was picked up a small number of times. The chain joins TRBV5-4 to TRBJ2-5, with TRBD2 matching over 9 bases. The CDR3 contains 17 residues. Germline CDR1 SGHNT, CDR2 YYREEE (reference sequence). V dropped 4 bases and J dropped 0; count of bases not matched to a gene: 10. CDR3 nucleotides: TGTGCCAGCAGCCTCCCACCCAGCGGGGGGAACCAAGAGACCCAGTACTTC. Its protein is CASSLPPSGGNQETQYF.

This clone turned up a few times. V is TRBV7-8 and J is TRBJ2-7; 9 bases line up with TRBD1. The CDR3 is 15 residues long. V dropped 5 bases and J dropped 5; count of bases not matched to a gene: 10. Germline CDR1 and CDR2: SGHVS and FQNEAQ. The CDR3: CASSLVGQGSHEQYF. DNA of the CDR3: TGTGCCAGCAGCCTAGTGGGACAGGGATCCCACGAGCAGTACTTC. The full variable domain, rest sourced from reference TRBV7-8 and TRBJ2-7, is GAGVSQSPRYKVAKRGQDVALRCDPISGHVSLFWYQQALGQGPEFLTYFQNEAQLDKSGLPSDRFFAERPEGSVSTLKIQRTQQEDSAVYLCASSLVGQGSHEQYFGPGTRLTVT.